A selection of T cell receptor beta chains follows, all from one sample in a study of resident and recirculating memory T cells in vitiligo. The assay was immunoSEQ multiplex PCR, and TCRdb's table has in-frame clones only and misses some. The table has tens of thousands of clones, 92% seen once. The source material was blood. The source of these receptors is a male donor with vitiligo. Each CDR3 is given with its conserved first and last residue. The D gene is left open where the match is weak. The listing skips clone size in some rows; elsewhere it reads once, few, many or a size class.

clone_size: .; d_call: .; v_call: TRBV5-1; j_call: TRBJ2-2; cdr3_aa: CASSVGAGDTGELFF; cdr3_nt: TGCGCCAGCAGCGTCGGGGCAGGGGACACCGGGGAGCTGTTTTTT
clone_size: .; d_call: .; v_call: TRBV11-3; j_call: TRBJ1-3; cdr3_aa: CASSTRQDRSGNTIYF; cdr3_nt: TGTGCCAGCAGCACCCGACAGGACCGCTCTGGAAACACCATATATTTT
clone_size: .; d_call: .; v_call: TRBV15; j_call: TRBJ1-6; cdr3_aa: CATSRTEVSYNSPLHF; cdr3_nt: TGTGCCACCAGCAGAACTGAAGTTTCCTATAATTCACCCCTCCACTTT
clone_size: .; d_call: TRBD1; v_call: TRBV7-2; j_call: TRBJ1-2; cdr3_aa: CASSSGTGGFGYTF; cdr3_nt: TGTGCCAGCAGCTCCGGGACAGGGGGCTTTGGCTACACCTTC
clone_size: .; d_call: TRBD1; v_call: TRBV6-5; j_call: TRBJ1-1; cdr3_aa: CASSYDRAENTEAFF; cdr3_nt: TGTGCCAGCAGTTACGACAGGGCGGAGAACACTGAAGCTTTCTTT
clone_size: .; d_call: TRBD1; v_call: TRBV4-1; j_call: TRBJ1-5; cdr3_aa: CASSHIIYGTGGNRRQPQHF; cdr3_nt: TGCGCCAGCAGCCATATAATCTACGGGACAGGGGGCAACAGGAGACAGCCCCAGCATTTT
clone_size: .; d_call: .; v_call: TRBV10-3; j_call: TRBJ2-3; cdr3_aa: CAISDSRRQVTDTQYF; cdr3_nt: TGTGCCATCAGTGACAGCCGTAGACAGGTCACAGATACGCAGTATTTT
clone_size: .; d_call: TRBD1; v_call: TRBV7-3; j_call: TRBJ2-3; cdr3_aa: CASSLGGGVGDTQYF; cdr3_nt: TGTGCCAGCAGCCTAGGGGGCGGCGTGGGGGATACGCAGTATTTT
clone_size: .; d_call: .; v_call: TRBV4-3; j_call: TRBJ2-2; cdr3_aa: CASSTENREELFF; cdr3_nt: TGCGCCAGCTCAACCGAGAACCGGGAGGAGCTGTTTTTT
clone_size: .; d_call: .; v_call: TRBV2; j_call: TRBJ2-5; cdr3_aa: CASSESGETQYF; cdr3_nt: TGTGCCAGCAGTGAATCGGGGGAGACCCAGTACTTC
clone_size: .; d_call: TRBD2; v_call: TRBV13; j_call: TRBJ2-7; cdr3_aa: CASSLLGAGGSYEQYF; cdr3_nt: TGTGCCAGCAGCTTATTAGGAGCGGGAGGTTCGTACGAGCAGTACTTC
clone_size: few; d_call: .; v_call: TRBV18; j_call: TRBJ1-1; cdr3_aa: CASSPVTGNTEAFF; cdr3_nt: TGTGCCAGCTCACCTGTGACGGGGAACACTGAAGCTTTCTTT
clone_size: .; d_call: .; v_call: TRBV5-1; j_call: TRBJ1-2; cdr3_aa: CASSPGDEMSGYTF; cdr3_nt: TGCGCCAGCTCTCCAGGGGACGAAATGAGCGGCTACACCTTC
clone_size: .; d_call: TRBD1; v_call: TRBV27; j_call: TRBJ1-2; cdr3_aa: CASSLEGQFIHGYTF; cdr3_nt: TGTGCCAGCAGTTTAGAGGGACAGTTTATCCATGGCTACACCTTC
clone_size: .; d_call: TRBD1; v_call: TRBV14; j_call: TRBJ1-5; cdr3_aa: CASSQTGNQPQHF; cdr3_nt: TGTGCCAGCAGCCAGACAGGGAATCAGCCCCAGCATTTT
clone_size: .; d_call: TRBD2; v_call: TRBV28; j_call: TRBJ2-1; cdr3_aa: CASSLGGRATEQFF; cdr3_nt: TGTGCCAGCAGTTTGGGCGGGAGGGCCACTGAGCAGTTCTTC
clone_size: medium-sized; d_call: .; v_call: TRBV7-9; j_call: TRBJ2-1; cdr3_aa: CASTLGAISSYNEQFF; cdr3_nt: TGTGCCAGCACCCTAGGTGCCATAAGCTCCTACAATGAGCAGTTCTTC
clone_size: once; d_call: .; v_call: TRBV7-3; j_call: TRBJ2-1; cdr3_aa: CASSLREESEQFF; cdr3_nt: TGTGCCAGCAGCCTAAGGGAGGAGAGTGAGCAGTTCTTC
clone_size: .; d_call: .; v_call: TRBV7-2; j_call: TRBJ2-2; cdr3_aa: CASSLAVLTGELFF; cdr3_nt: TGTGCCAGCAGCTTAGCGGTACTCACCGGGGAGCTGTTTTTT
clone_size: .; d_call: .; v_call: TRBV6-6; j_call: TRBJ2-5; cdr3_aa: CASSYGGRGETQYF; cdr3_nt: TGTGCCAGCAGTTATGGCGGGCGAGGAGAGACCCAGTACTTC
clone_size: .; d_call: TRBD2; v_call: TRBV4-1; j_call: TRBJ2-3; cdr3_aa: CASGSRLAGDGDTQYF; cdr3_nt: TGCGCCAGCGGCTCAAGACTAGCGGGAGATGGAGATACGCAGTATTTT
clone_size: .; d_call: TRBD2; v_call: TRBV11-3; j_call: TRBJ2-2; cdr3_aa: CASSARGSPNTGELFF; cdr3_nt: TGTGCCAGCAGCGCCCGCGGGAGTCCGAACACCGGGGAGCTGTTTTTT
clone_size: .; d_call: .; v_call: TRBV7-9; j_call: TRBJ2-1; cdr3_aa: CASSLSGRARREQFF; cdr3_nt: TGTGCCAGCAGCTTAAGCGGGCGCGCCCGACGGGAGCAGTTCTTC
clone_size: .; d_call: TRBD1; v_call: TRBV6-5; j_call: TRBJ2-1; cdr3_aa: CASSYRDRDEQFF; cdr3_nt: TGTGCCAGCAGTTACCGTGACAGGGATGAGCAGTTCTTC
clone_size: once; d_call: .; v_call: TRBV5-1; j_call: TRBJ1-3; cdr3_aa: CASSGGGGTSGNTIYF; cdr3_nt: TGCGCCAGCAGCGGGGGTGGCGGGACCTCTGGAAACACCATATATTTT
clone_size: .; d_call: .; v_call: TRBV28; j_call: TRBJ1-1; cdr3_aa: CASSFEGEKAFF; cdr3_nt: TGTGCCAGCAGTTTCGAGGGGGAAAAAGCTTTCTTT
clone_size: .; d_call: .; v_call: TRBV9; j_call: TRBJ2-1; cdr3_aa: CASSLNPGLNNEQFF; cdr3_nt: TGTGCCAGCAGCCTCAACCCGGGACTCAATAATGAGCAGTTCTTC
clone_size: .; d_call: .; v_call: TRBV5-5; j_call: TRBJ1-1; cdr3_aa: CASSFAGGSNTEAFF; cdr3_nt: TGTGCCAGCAGCTTTGCGGGGGGTTCAAACACTGAAGCTTTCTTT
clone_size: .; d_call: .; v_call: TRBV7-6; j_call: TRBJ2-1; cdr3_aa: CASSYNARGEEQFF; cdr3_nt: TGTGCCAGCAGCTATAACGCCCGGGGAGAGGAGCAGTTCTTC
clone_size: .; d_call: .; v_call: TRBV11-2; j_call: TRBJ2-3; cdr3_aa: CASSPVAGVFDTQYF; cdr3_nt: TGTGCCAGCAGCCCAGTGGCAGGGGTATTCGATACGCAGTATTTT
clone_size: .; d_call: .; v_call: TRBV6-4; j_call: TRBJ2-1; cdr3_aa: CASSPQSGNNEQFF; cdr3_nt: TGTGCCAGCAGTCCCCAGTCGGGGAACAATGAGCAGTTCTTC